These 4 T cell receptor beta chains share one sample of origin, sequenced in a study of cytomegalovirus exposure and HLA in healthy donors. Libraries were prepared by immunoSEQ multiplex PCR; TCRdb keeps only in-frame clonotypes and omits some of them. Of around 86,000 clones listed, approximately 93% were seen once; the top ten hold around 1.2%. What was sequenced was PBMCs. The receptors shown here come from a woman in her twenties or thirties in good health and CMV-seropositive.

V and J are TRBV2 and TRBJ2-2, with TRBD2 as a possible D gene (6 bases). The germline CDR1 and CDR2 sequences are SNHLY and FYNNEI. With 6 bases removed from V and 0 bases from J, the gap between germline ends came to 11 bases. The CDR3 extends over 15 amino acids. The CDR3 spells CASSPWGANTGELFF. The CDR3 bases are TGTGCCAGCAGCCCCTGGGGGGCGAACACCGGGGAGCTGTTTTTT.

The chain joins TRBV28 to TRBJ2-7; 11 nucleotides agree with TRBD2. This CDR3 is 15 amino acids long. CDR1 is MDHEN, CDR2 SYDVKM, per germline. The V and J ends lost 6 bases and 0 bases, in that order; junction bases with no gene match: 4. CDR3 nucleotide sequence: TGTGCCAGCAGCCGACTAGCGGGGATCTCCTACGAGCAGTACTTC. Its translation is CASSRLAGISYEQYF.

V is TRBV15 and J is TRBJ2-7, with D possibly matching TRBD2 (6 bases). Trimming stripped 0 bases from V and 7 bases from J, with 10 bases between. Germline V lookup: CDR1 LNHNV, CDR2 YYDKDF (reference sequence). The CDR3 spans 13 residues. Here the CDR3 reads CATSRDRAGEQYF. CDR3 coding DNA: TGTGCCACCAGCAGAGACAGGGCGGGGGAGCAGTACTTC.

The rearrangement joins TRBV11-2 to TRBJ1-1; TRBD1 matches 9 bases. J was trimmed by 6 bases and V by 5 bases; bases with no gene match: 13. Germline CDR1 reads SGHAT; CDR2 reads FQNNGV. The CDR3 contains 16 residues. For the CDR3, the DNA is TGTGCCAGCAGCGCCAGACCGGGACAGGGTATTTCTGAAGCTTTCTTT. Its translation is CASSARPGQGISEAFF.